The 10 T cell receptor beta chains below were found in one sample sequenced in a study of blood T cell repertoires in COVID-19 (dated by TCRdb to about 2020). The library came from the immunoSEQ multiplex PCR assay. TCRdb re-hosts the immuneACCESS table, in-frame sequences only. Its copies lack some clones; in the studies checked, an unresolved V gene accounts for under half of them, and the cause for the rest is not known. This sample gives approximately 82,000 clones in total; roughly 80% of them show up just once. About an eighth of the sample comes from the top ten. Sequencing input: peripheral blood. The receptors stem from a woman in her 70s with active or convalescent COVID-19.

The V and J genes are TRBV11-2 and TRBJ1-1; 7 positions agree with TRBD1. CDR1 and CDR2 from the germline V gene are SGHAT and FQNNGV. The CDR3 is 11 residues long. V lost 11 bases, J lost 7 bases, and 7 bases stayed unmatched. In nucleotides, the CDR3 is TGTGCCTTGGACAGGCTCAGTGAAGCTTTCTTT. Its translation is CALDRLSEAFF.

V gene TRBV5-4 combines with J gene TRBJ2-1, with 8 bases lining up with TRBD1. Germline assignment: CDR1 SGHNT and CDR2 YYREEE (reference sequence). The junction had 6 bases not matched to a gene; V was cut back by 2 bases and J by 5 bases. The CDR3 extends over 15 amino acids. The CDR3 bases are TGTGCCAGCAGCTTAGGACAGGGTACAGACAATGAGCAGTTCTTC. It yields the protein CASSLGQGTDNEQFF.

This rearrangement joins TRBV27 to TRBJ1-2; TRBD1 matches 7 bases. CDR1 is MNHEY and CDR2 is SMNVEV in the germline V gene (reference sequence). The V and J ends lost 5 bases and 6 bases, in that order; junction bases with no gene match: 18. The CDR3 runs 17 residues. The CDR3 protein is CASSPRRGQDLLDGYTF. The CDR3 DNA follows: TGTGCCAGCAGTCCTCGACGTGGACAGGACCTATTGGATGGCTACACCTTC.

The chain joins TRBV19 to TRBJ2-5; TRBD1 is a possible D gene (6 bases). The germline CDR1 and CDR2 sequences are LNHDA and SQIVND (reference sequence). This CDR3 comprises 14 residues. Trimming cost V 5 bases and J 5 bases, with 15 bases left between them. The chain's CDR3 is CASSSGHQGETQYF. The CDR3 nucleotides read TGTGCCAGTAGTTCGGGGCACCAGGGGGAGACCCAGTACTTC.

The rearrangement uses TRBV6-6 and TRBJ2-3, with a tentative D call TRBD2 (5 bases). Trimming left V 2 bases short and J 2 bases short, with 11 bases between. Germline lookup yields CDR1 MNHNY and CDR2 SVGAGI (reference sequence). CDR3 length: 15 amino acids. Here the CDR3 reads CASSYEGTPTDTQYF. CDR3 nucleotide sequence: TGTGCCAGCAGTTACGAGGGAACCCCCACAGATACGCAGTATTTT.

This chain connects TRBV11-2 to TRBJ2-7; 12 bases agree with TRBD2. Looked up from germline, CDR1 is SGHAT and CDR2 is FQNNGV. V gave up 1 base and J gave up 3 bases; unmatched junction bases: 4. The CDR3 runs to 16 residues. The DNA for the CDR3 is TGTGCCAGCAGCTTAGGGACTAGCGGGGCCTACTACGAGCAGTACTTC. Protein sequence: CASSLGTSGAYYEQYF.

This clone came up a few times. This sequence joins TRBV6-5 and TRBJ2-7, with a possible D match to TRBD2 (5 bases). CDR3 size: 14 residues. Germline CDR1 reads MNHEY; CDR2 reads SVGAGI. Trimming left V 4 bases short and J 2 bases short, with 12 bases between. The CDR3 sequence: CASSLKEGPYEQYF. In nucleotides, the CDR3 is TGTGCCAGCAGTTTAAAAGAGGGTCCCTACGAGCAGTACTTC.

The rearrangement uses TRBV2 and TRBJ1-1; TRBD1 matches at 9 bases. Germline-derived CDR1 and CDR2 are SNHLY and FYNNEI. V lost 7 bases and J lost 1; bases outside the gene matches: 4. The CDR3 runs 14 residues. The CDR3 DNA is TGTGCCAGCAAACAGGGACAGGGGAACACTGAAGCTTTCTTT. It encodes CASKQGQGNTEAFF.

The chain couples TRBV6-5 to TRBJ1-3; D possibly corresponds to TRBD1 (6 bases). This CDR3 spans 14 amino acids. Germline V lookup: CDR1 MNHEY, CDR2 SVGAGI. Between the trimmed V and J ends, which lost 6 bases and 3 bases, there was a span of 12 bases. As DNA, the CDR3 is TGTGCCAGCAGACTACAGGGTTTTGGAAACACCATATATTTT. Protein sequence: CASRLQGFGNTIYF.

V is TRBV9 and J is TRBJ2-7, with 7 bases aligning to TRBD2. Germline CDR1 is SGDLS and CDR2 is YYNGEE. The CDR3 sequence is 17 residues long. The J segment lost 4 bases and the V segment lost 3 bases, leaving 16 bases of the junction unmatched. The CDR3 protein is CASSGPPSGGGLYEQYF. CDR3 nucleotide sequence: TGTGCCAGCAGCGGGCCCCCCTCTGGCGGGGGACTATACGAGCAGTACTTC.